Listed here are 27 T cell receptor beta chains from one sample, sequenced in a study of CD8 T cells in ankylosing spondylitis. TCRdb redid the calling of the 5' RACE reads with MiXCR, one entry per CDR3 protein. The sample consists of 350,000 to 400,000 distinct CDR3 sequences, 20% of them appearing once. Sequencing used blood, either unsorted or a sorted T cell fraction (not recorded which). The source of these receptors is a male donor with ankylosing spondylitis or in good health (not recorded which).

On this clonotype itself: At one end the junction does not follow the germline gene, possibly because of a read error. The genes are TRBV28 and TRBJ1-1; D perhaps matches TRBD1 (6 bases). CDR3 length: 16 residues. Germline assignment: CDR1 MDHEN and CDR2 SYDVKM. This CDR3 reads CASSSSLTGMNTEALF. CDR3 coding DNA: TGTGCCAGCAGTTCCTCTTTGACAGGAATGAACACTGAAGCTCTCTTT.

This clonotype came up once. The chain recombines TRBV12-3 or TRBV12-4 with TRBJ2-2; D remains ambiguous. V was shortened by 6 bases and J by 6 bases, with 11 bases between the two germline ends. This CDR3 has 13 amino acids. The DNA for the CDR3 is TGTGCCAGCAGCAACCCCATAGCCGGGGAGCTGTTTTTT. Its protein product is CASSNPIAGELFF.

For the CDR3, the DNA is TGCAGCGTTGTTGGGGTGTCGGGGGGGCGGTACGAGCAGTACTTC. Translation gives CSVVGVSGGRYEQYF. This rearrangement joins TRBV29-1 to TRBJ2-7, with TRBD2 identical over 8 bases. Trimming cost V 4 bases and J 4 bases; bases outside gene matches: 12. CDR3 length: 15 residues. Germline V gene sequence: CDR1 SQVTM, CDR2 ANQGSEA.

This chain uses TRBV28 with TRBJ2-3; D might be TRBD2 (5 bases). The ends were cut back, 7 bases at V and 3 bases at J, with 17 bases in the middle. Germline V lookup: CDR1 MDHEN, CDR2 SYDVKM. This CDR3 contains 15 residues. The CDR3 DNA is TGTGCCAGCAACCGGGAAAGCGGATTAACAGATACGCAGTATTTT. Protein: CASNRESGLTDTQYF.

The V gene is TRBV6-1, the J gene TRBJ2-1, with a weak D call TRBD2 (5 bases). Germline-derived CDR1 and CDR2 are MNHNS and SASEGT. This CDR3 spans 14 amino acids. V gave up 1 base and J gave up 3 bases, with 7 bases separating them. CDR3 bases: TGTGCCAGCAGTGAAGAACGGGACTACAATGAGCAGTTCTTC. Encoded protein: CASSEERDYNEQFF.

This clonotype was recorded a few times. Here the CDR3 reads CASRYRTSGEETQYF. CDR3 DNA: TGTGCCAGCAGATACCGGACTAGCGGTGAGGAGACCCAGTACTTC. The chain carries TRBV12-3 or TRBV12-4 and TRBJ2-5, with 10 bases that match TRBD2. CDR3 length equals 15 residues. V shed 6 bases and J 5 bases; nucleotides not matched to a gene: 9.

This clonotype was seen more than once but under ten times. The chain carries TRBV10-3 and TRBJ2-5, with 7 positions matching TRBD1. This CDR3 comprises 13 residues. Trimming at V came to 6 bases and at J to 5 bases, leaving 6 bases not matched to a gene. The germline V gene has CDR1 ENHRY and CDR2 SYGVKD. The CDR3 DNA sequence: TGTGCCATCAGAGTTACAGGGGAGGAGACCCAGTACTTC. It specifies CAIRVTGEETQYF.

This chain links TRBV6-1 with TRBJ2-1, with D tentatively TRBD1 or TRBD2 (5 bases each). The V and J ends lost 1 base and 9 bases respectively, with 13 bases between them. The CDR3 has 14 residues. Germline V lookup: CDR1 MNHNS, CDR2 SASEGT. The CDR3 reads CASSEGGGFGEQFF. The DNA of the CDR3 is TGTGCCAGCAGTGAAGGGGGCGGGTTCGGTGAGCAGTTCTTC.

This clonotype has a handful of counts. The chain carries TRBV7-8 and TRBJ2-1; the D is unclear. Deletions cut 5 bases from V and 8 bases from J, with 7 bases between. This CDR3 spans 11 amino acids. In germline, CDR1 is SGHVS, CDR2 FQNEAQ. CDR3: CASSPDDEQFF. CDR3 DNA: TGTGCCAGCAGCCCGGACGATGAGCAGTTCTTC.

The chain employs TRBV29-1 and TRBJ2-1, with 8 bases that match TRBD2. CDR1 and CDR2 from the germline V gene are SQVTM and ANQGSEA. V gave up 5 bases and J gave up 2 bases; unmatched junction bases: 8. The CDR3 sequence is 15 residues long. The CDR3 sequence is CSVNGGDLTYNEQFF. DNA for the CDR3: TGCAGCGTTAACGGGGGGGACCTAACCTACAATGAGCAGTTCTTC.

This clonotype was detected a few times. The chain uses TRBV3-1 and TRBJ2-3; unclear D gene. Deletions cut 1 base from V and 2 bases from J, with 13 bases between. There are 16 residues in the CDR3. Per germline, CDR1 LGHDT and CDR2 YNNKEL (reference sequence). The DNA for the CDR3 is TGTGCCAGCAGCCAAGCGAGTGCCTCGTTCACAGATACGCAGTATTTT. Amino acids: CASSQASASFTDTQYF.

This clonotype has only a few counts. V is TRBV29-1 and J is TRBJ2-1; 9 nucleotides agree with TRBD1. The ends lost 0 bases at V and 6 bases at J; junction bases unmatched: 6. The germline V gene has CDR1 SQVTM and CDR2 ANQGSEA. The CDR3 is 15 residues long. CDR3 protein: CSVEDHRGRVNEQFF. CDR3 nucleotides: TGCAGCGTTGAAGATCACAGGGGGCGCGTCAATGAGCAGTTCTTC.

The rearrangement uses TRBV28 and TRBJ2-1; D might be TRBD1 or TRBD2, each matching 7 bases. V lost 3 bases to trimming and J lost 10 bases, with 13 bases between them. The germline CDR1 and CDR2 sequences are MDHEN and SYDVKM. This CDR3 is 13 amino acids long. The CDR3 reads CASSFRGGGEQFF. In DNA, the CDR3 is TGTGCCAGCAGTTTCAGGGGGGGAGGAGAGCAGTTCTTC. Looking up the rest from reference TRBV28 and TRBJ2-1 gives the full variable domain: DVKVTQSSRYLVKRTGEKVFLECVQDMDHENMFWYRQDPGLGLRLIYFSYDVKMKEKGDIPEGYSVSREKKERFSLILESASTNQTSMYLCASSFRGGGEQFFGPGTRLTVL.

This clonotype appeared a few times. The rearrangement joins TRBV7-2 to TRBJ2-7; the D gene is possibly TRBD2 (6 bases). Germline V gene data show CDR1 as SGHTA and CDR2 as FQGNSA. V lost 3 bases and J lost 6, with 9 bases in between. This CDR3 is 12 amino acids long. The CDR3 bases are TGTGCCAGCAGCTTGCGGGGATTCGAGCAGTACTTC. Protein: CASSLRGFEQYF.

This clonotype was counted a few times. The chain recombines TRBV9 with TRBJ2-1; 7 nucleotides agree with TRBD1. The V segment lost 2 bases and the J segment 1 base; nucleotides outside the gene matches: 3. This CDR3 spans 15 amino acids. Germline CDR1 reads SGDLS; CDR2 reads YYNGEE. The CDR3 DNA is TGTGCCAGCAGCGTCTACAGGGGATCCTACAATGAGCAGTTCTTC. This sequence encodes CASSVYRGSYNEQFF.

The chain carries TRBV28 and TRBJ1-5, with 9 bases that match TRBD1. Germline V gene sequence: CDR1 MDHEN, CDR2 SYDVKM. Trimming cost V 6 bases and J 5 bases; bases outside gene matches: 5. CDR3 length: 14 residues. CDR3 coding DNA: TGTGCCAGCAGCCAAGGACAGGGGCATCAGCCCCAGCATTTT. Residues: CASSQGQGHQPQHF.

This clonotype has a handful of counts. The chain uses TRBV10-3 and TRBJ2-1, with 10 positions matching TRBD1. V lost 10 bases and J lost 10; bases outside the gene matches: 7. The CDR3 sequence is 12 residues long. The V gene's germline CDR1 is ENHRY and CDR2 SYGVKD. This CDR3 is CATGTGEWEQFF. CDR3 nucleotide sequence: TGTGCCACCGGGACAGGGGAATGGGAGCAGTTCTTC.

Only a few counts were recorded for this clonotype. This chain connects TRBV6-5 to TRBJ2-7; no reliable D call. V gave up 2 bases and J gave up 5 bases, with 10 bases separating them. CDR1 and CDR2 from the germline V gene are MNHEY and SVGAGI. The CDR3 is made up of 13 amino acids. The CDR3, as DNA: TGTGCCAGCAGTTACGGTTCAGGTGACGAGCAGTACTTC. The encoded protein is CASSYGSGDEQYF.

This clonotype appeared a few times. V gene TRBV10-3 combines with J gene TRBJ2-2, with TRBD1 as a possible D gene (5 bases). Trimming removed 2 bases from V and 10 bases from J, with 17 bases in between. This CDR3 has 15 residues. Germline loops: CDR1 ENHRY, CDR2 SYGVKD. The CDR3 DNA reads TGTGCCATCAGTGAGACGGCCTACAGGTTACAGGAGCTGTTTTTT. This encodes CAISETAYRLQELFF.

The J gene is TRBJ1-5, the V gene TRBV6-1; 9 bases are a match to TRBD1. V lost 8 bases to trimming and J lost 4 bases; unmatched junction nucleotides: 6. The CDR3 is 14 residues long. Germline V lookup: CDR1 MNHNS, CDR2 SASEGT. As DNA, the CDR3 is TGTGCCAGCGGATCGACAGGGGGTAATCAGCCCCAGCATTTT. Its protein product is CASGSTGGNQPQHF.

CDR3 in amino acids: CASSLTDTDTQYF. CDR3 sequence (DNA): TGTGCCAGCAGCTTAACAGACACAGATACGCAGTATTTT. This sequence joins TRBV11-2 and TRBJ2-3, with D hard to call. V was shortened by 2 bases and J by 2 bases, with 5 bases between the two germline ends. This CDR3 comprises 13 residues. Germline V gene lookup returns CDR1 SGHAT and CDR2 FQNNGV.

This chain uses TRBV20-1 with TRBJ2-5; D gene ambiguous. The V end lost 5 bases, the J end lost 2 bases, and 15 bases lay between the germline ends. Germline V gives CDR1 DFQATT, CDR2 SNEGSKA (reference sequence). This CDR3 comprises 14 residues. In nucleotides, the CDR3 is TGCAGTGCTCCCTCTGGCTTCCGACAAGAGACCCAGTACTTC. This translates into CSAPSGFRQETQYF.

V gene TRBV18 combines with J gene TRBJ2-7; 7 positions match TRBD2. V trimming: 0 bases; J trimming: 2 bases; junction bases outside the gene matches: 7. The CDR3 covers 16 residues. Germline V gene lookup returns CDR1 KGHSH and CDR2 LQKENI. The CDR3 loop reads CASSPPGEGHTYEQYF. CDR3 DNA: TGTGCCAGCTCACCACCGGGGGAGGGGCACACCTACGAGCAGTACTTC.

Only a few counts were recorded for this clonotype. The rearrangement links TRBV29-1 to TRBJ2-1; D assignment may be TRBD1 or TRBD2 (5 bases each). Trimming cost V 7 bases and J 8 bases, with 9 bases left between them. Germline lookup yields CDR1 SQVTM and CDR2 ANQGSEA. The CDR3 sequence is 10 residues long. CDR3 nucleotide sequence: TGCAGCGGGGGGTTCGATGAGCAGTTCTTC. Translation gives CSGGFDEQFF.

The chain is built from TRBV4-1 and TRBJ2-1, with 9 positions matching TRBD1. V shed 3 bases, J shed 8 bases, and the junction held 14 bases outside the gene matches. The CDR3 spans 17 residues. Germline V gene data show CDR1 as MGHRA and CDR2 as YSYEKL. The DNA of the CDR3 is TGCGCCAGCAGCCACACCACCGGGACAGGGACCTCGTATGAGCAGTTCTTC. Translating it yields CASSHTTGTGTSYEQFF.

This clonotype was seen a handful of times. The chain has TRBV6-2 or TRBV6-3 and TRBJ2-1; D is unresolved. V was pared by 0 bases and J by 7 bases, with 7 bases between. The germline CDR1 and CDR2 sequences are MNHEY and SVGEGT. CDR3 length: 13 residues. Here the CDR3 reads CASSYSLGNEQFF. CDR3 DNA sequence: TGTGCCAGCAGTTACTCTCTAGGGAATGAGCAGTTCTTC.

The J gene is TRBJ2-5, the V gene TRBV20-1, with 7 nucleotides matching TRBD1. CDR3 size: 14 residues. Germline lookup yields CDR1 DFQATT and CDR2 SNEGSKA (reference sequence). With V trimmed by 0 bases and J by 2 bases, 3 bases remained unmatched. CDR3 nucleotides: TGCAGTGCTAGAGATCCAGGGGGTCAAGAGACCCAGTACTTC. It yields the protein CSARDPGGQETQYF.